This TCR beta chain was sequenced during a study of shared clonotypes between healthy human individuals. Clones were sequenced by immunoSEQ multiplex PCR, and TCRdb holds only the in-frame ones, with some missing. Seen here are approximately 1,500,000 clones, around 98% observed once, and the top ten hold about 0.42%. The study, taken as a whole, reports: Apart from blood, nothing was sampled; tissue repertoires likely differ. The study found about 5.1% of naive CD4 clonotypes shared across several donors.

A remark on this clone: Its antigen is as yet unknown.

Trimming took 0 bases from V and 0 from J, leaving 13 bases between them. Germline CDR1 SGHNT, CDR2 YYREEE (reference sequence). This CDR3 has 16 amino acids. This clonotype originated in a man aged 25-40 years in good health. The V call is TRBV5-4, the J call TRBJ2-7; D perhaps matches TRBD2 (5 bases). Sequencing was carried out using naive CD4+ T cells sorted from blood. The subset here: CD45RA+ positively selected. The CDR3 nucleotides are TGTGCCAGCAGCTTGGGGAGGCCGACAAGCTCCTACGAGCAGTACTTC. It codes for CASSLGRPTSSYEQYF.